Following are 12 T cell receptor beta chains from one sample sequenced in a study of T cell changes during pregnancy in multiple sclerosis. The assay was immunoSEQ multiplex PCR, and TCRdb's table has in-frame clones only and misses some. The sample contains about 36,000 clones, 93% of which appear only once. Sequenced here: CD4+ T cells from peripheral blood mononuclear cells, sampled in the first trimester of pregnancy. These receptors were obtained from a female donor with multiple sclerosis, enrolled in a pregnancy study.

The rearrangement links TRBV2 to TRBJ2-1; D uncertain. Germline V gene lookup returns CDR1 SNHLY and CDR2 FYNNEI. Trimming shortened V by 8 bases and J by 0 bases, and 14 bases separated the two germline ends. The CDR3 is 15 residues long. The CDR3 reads CASGSVQSSYNEQFF. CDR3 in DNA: TGTGCCAGCGGAAGCGTACAAAGCTCCTACAATGAGCAGTTCTTC.

CDR3 loop: CSVEGTSHSTDTQYF. As DNA, the CDR3 is TGCAGCGTTGAAGGGACTTCCCACTCCACAGATACGCAGTATTTT. The chain employs TRBV29-1 and TRBJ2-3, with D perhaps TRBD2 (5 bases). Germline loops: CDR1 SQVTM, CDR2 ANQGSEA. The CDR3 runs 15 residues. V was shortened by 1 base and J by 2 bases, with 13 bases between the two germline ends.

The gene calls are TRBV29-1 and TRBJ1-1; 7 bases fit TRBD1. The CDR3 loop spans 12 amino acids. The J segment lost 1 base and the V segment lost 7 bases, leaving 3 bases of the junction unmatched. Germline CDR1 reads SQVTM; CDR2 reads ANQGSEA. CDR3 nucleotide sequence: TGCAGCGGGGGGACAGCGAACACTGAAGCTTTCTTT. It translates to CSGGTANTEAFF.

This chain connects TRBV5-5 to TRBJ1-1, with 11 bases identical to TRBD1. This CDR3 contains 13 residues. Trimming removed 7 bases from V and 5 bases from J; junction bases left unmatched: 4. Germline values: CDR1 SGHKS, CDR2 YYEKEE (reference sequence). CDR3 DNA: TGTGCCAGCGGACAGGGGGCGCGAACTGAAGCTTTCTTT. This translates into CASGQGARTEAFF. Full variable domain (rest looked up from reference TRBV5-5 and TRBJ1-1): DAGVTQSPTHLIKTRGQQVTLRCSPISGHKSVSWYQQVLGQGPQFIFQYYEKEERGRGNFPDRFSARQFPNYSSELNVNALLLGDSALYLCASGQGARTEAFFGQGTRLTVV.

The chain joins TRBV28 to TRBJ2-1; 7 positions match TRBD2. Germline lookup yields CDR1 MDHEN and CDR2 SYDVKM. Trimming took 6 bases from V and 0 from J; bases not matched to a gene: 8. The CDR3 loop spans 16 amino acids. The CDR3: CASSYSGALSYNEQFF. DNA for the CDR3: TGTGCCAGCAGCTACAGCGGGGCACTCTCCTACAATGAGCAGTTCTTC.

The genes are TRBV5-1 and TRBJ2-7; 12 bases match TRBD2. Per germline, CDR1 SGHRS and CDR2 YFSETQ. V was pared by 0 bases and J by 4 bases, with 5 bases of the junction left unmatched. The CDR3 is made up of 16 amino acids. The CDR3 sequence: CASSLAPGLAGYEQYF. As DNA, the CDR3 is TGCGCCAGCAGCTTGGCACCGGGACTAGCGGGTTACGAGCAGTACTTC.

The DNA for the CDR3 is TGCGCCAGCAGCCAAGATTCCAGGGGAAACACCATATATTTT. Translation: CASSQDSRGNTIYF. The chain joins TRBV4-3 to TRBJ1-3; D is unclear. Germline loops: CDR1 LGHNA, CDR2 YSLEER. V lost 0 bases and J 4 bases, leaving 7 bases between the germline ends. The CDR3 contains 14 residues.

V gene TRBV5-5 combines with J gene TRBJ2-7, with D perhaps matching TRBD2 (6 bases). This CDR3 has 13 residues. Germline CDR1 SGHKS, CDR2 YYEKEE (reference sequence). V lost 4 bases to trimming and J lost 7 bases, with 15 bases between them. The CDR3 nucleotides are TGTGCCAGCAGCCGGGACTCCACGGGGGAGCAGTACTTC. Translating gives CASSRDSTGEQYF.

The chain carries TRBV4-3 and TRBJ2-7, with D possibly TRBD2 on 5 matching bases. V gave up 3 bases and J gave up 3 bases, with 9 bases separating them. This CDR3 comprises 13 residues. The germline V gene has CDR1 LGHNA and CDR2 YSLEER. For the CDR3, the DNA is TGCGCCAGCAGCCAGACGGGGAGCTACGAGCAGTACTTC. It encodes CASSQTGSYEQYF.

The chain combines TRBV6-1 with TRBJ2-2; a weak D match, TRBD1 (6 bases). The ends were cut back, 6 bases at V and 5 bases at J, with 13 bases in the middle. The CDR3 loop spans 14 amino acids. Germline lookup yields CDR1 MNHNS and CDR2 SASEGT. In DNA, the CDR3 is TGTGCCAGCAGCCGACAGGAATGGACCGGGGAGCTGTTTTTT. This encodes CASSRQEWTGELFF.

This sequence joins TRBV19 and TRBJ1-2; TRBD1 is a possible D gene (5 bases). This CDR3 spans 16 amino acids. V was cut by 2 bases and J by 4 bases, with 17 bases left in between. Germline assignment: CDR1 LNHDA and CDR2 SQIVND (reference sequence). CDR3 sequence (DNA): TGTGCCAGTAGTATACTCGACAGACCCGCTAGCTATGGCTACACCTTC. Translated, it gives CASSILDRPASYGYTF.

CDR3 amino acids: CAIRARNEPEAFF. DNA for the CDR3: TGTGCCATCAGGGCCAGGAATGAGCCTGAAGCTTTCTTT. The chain recombines TRBV10-3 with TRBJ1-1; D is ambiguous. This CDR3 is 13 amino acids long. Germline CDR1 is ENHRY and CDR2 is SYGVKD. V was pared by 6 bases and J by 6 bases, with 14 bases between.